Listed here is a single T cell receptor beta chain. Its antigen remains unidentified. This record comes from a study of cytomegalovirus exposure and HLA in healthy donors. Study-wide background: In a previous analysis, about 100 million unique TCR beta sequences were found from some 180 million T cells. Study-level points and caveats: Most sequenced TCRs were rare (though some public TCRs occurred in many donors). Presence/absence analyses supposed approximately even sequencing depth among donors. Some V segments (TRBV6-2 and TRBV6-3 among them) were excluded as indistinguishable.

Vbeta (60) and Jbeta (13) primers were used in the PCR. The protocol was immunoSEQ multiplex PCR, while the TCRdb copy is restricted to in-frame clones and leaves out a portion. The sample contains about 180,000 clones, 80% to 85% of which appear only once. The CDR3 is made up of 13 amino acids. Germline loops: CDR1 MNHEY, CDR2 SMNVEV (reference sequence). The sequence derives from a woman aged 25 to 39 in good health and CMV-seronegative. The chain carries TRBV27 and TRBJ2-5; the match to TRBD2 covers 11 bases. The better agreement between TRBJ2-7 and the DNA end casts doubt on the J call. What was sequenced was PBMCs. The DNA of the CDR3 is TGTGCCAGCGGGACTAGCGGCTCCTACGAGCAGTACTTC. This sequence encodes CASGTSGSYEQYF.